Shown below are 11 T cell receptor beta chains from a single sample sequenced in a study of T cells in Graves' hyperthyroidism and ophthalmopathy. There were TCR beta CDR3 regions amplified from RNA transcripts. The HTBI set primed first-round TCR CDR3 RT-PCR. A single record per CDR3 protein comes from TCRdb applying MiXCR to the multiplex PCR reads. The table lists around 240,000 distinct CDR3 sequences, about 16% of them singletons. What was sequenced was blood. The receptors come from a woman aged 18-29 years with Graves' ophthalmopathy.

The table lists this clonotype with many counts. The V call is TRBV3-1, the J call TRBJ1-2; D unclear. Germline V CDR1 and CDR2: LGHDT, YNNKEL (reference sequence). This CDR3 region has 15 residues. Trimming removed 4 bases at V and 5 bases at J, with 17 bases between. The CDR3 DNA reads TGTGCCAGCAGCCCCGCCCAGGACGGTGGGTATGGCTACACCTTC. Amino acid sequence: CASSPAQDGGYGYTF.

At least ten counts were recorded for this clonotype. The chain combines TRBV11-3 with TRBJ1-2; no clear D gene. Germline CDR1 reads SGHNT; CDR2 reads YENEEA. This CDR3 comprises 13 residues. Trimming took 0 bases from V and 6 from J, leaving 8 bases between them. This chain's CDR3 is CASSLEGFDGYTF. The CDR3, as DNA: TGTGCCAGCAGCTTAGAGGGTTTTGATGGCTACACCTTC.

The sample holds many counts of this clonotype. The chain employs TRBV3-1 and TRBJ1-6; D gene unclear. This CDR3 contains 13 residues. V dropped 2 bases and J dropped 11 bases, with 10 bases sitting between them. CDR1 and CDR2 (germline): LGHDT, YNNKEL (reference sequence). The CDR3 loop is CASSQFRRAPLHF. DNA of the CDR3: TGTGCCAGCAGCCAATTCCGTAGAGCACCCCTCCACTTT.

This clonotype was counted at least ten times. The CDR3 sequence is CASSYGSLYEQYF. CDR3 coding DNA: TGTGCCAGCAGTTACGGGTCTTTGTACGAGCAGTACTTC. The gene calls are TRBV6-5 and TRBJ2-7; D is uncertain. The CDR3 consists of 13 residues. Trimming removed 2 bases at V and 4 bases at J, with 9 bases between. Germline V CDR1 and CDR2: MNHEY, SVGAGI.

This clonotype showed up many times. The CDR3 here is CASSPVGTSGSLEQFF. The CDR3 nucleotides read TGTGCCAGCAGCCCAGTGGGGACTAGCGGGAGTTTGGAGCAGTTCTTC. The chain joins TRBV11-1 to TRBJ2-1, with 14 bases fitting TRBD2. Unmatched junction bases numbered 10, after V lost 5 bases and J lost 10 bases. Germline V CDR1 and CDR2: SGHAT, FQDESV (reference sequence). This CDR3 is 16 amino acids long.

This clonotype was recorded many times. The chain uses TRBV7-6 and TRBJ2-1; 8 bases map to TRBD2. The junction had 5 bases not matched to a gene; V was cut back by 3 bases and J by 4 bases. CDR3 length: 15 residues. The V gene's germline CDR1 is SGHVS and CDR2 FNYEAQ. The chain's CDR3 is CASSFTSGRYNEQFF. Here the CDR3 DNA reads TGTGCCAGCAGCTTTACTAGCGGTCGTTACAATGAGCAGTTCTTC.

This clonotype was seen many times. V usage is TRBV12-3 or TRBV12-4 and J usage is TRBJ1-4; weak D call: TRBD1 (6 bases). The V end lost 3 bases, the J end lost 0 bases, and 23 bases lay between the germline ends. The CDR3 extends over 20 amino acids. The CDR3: CASSLEQGGSVWATNEKLFF. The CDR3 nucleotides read TGTGCCAGCAGTTTGGAACAGGGTGGGAGTGTGTGGGCAACTAATGAAAAACTGTTTTTT.

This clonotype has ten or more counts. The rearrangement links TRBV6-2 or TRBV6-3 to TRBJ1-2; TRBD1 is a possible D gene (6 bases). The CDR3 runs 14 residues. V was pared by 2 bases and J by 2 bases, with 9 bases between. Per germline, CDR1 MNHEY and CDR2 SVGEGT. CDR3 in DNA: TGTGCCAGCAGTTACCGTCAGGGGAACTATGGCTACACCTTC. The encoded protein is CASSYRQGNYGYTF.

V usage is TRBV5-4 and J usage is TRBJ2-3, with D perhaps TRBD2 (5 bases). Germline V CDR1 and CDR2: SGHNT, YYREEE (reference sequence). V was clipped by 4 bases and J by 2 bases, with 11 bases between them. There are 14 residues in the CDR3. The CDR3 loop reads CASSSRGHTDTQYF. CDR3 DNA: TGTGCCAGCAGCAGTCGAGGGCACACAGATACGCAGTATTTT. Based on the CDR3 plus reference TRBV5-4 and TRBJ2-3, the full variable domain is ETGVTQSPTHLIKTRGQQVTLRCSSQSGHNTVSWYQQALGQGPQFIFQYYREEENGRGNFPPRFSGLQFPNYSSELNVNALELDDSALYLCASSSRGHTDTQYFGPGTRLTVL.

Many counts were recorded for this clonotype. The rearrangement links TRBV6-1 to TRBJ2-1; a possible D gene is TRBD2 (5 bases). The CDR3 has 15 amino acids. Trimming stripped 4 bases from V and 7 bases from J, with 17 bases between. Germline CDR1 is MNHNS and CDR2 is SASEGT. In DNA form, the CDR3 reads TGTGCCAGCAGTGCGGGGTTTACACAGTTTAATGAGCAGTTCTTC. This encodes CASSAGFTQFNEQFF.

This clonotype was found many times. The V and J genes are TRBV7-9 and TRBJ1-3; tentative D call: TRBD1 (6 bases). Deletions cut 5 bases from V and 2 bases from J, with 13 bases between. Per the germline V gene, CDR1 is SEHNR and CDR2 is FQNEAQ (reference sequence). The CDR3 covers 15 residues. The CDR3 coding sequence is TGTGCCAGCAGCCAGCAGGGACAAGCTGGAAACACCATATATTTT. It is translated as CASSQQGQAGNTIYF.